Below are 26 T cell receptor beta chains sequenced from a single sample in a study. Using its own MiXCR run on the 5' RACE reads, TCRdb lists one record per CDR3 protein. The repertoire consists of about 43,000 distinct CDR3 sequences, with around 23% occurring once and the leading ten covering roughly 4%. Tregs were sorted as CD4+CD25+CD127-/low cells. The sequenced sample was Tregs sorted from a lymph node. The receptors shown here come from a female donor with breast cancer.

The chain couples TRBV4-2 to TRBJ2-5, with 7 bases that match TRBD2. V lost 1 base and J lost 2; bases outside the gene matches: 22. Germline V gives CDR1 LGHNA, CDR2 YNFKEQ. This CDR3 has 21 residues. CDR3 region: CASSQAGPGGSRGIGQETQYF. CDR3 DNA: TGTGCCAGCAGCCAAGCTGGCCCTGGCGGGAGCCGGGGCATTGGACAAGAGACCCAGTACTTC.

The rearrangement uses TRBV24-1 and TRBJ2-7, with D perhaps TRBD2 (6 bases). V was clipped by 5 bases and J by 5 bases, with 12 bases between them. The CDR3 contains 13 residues. Germline CDR1 KGHDR, CDR2 SFDVKD. DNA for the CDR3: TGTGCCACCAGTGCGGCGGGACTTGACGAGCAGTACTTC. It yields the protein CATSAAGLDEQYF.

The chain links TRBV20-1 to TRBJ2-5; 10 bases agree with TRBD1. The CDR3 spans 14 residues. The germline CDR1 and CDR2 sequences are DFQATT and SNEGSKA (reference sequence). With 2 bases clipped from V and 6 bases from J, the junction kept 6 bases outside the gene matches. The CDR3 DNA is TGCAGTGCTAGATCTGGACAGGGGGGACAGACCCAGTACTTC. Protein: CSARSGQGGQTQYF.

The rearrangement links TRBV3-1 to TRBJ2-5, with a weak D call TRBD2 (7 bases). V was trimmed by 4 bases and J by 0 bases, leaving 30 bases between them. CDR3 size: 21 residues. Germline CDR1 reads LGHDT; CDR2 reads YNNKEL (reference sequence). CDR3 loop: CASSPVGVIGGGYRNQETQYF. CDR3 nucleotide sequence: TGTGCCAGCAGCCCCGTTGGGGTCATAGGGGGAGGGTATAGGAACCAAGAGACCCAGTACTTC.

This clonotype has just a few counts. This CDR3 is CASSLAGVDYTF. The CDR3 DNA follows: TGCGCCAGCAGCTTGGCGGGGGTGGACTACACCTTC. The rearrangement uses TRBV5-1 and TRBJ1-2; tentatively, D is TRBD1 (5 bases). Germline V gene lookup returns CDR1 SGHRS and CDR2 YFSETQ. CDR3 length equals 12 residues. V was clipped by 0 bases and J by 10 bases, with 10 bases between them.

Comments on this clonotype: A single base separates this from a much larger clone, so it may be a read error. The CDR3 nucleotides are TGTGCCAGCAGCTTGACTAACGGGAGCGCAGATACGCAGTATTTT. It yields the protein CASSLTNGSADTQYF. The rearrangement uses TRBV7-9 and TRBJ2-3, with a possible D match to TRBD2 (6 bases). CDR1 and CDR2 from the germline V gene are SEHNR and FQNEAQ (reference sequence). Trimming pared 3 bases from V and 4 bases from J, leaving 14 bases between. CDR3 size: 15 residues.

This clonotype was detected only a few times. The V and J genes are TRBV28 and TRBJ1-2; D gene unclear. The V gene's germline CDR1 is MDHEN and CDR2 SYDVKM. V was shortened by 2 bases and J by 4 bases, with 11 bases between the two germline ends. This CDR3 region has 14 residues. The CDR3 sequence is CASSLGGVGYGYTF. As DNA, the CDR3 is TGTGCCAGCAGTTTAGGCGGGGTCGGCTATGGCTACACCTTC.

This clonotype was seen at least ten times. The chain employs TRBV5-1 and TRBJ2-3; maybe TRBD2 (7 bases). CDR1 is SGHRS and CDR2 is YFSETQ in the germline V gene. This CDR3 region has 14 residues. V was pared by 6 bases and J by 4 bases, with 15 bases between. Here the CDR3 DNA reads TGCGCCAGCATGGGGGGGGCCGGTTCAGATACGCAGTATTTT. Encoded protein: CASMGGAGSDTQYF.

J is TRBJ2-7 and V is TRBV4-2; 9 nucleotides line up with TRBD1. Germline V gives CDR1 LGHNA, CDR2 YNFKEQ. V trimming: 3 bases; J trimming: 1 base; junction bases outside the gene matches: 13. This CDR3 is 18 amino acids long. This CDR3 reads CASSHVGQGTPTSYEQYF. The CDR3 DNA reads TGTGCCAGCAGCCATGTGGGACAGGGCACCCCAACGTCCTACGAGCAGTACTTC.

As to this clonotype: One base away lies a much larger clone, so this may be a sequencing read error. The chain combines TRBV20-1 with TRBJ2-1; 7 bases are a match to TRBD1. Germline CDR1 reads DFQATT; CDR2 reads SNEGSKA (reference sequence). CDR3 length: 15 amino acids. CDR3 coding DNA: TGCAGTACTAGGGGGCTAGAGAGCTCCTACAATGAGCAGTTCTTC. Translated, it gives CSTRGLESSYNEQFF.

The table lists this clonotype with a few counts. CDR3 nucleotide sequence: TGTGCCAGCAGTCAGTTCGCGGATACGCAGTATTTT. Its translation is CASSQFADTQYF. The V call is TRBV12-3 or TRBV12-4, the J call TRBJ2-3; D ambiguous. The CDR3 runs 12 residues. V lost 5 bases and J lost 6, with 9 bases in between.

This clonotype appeared a few times. V gene TRBV2 combines with J gene TRBJ1-2; D gene ambiguous. CDR1 is SNHLY and CDR2 is FYNNEI in the germline V gene. The CDR3 has 11 residues. Trimming shortened V by 2 bases and J by 3 bases, and 1 base separated the two germline ends. DNA for the CDR3: TGTGCCAGCAGTGAACACTATGGCTACACCTTC. It codes for CASSEHYGYTF.

The chain uses TRBV27 and TRBJ2-7, with 7 bases lining up with TRBD1. J gave up 3 bases and V 0 bases, and 8 bases lay outside the gene matches. The CDR3 totals 16 residues. Germline CDR1 and CDR2: MNHEY and SMNVEV (reference sequence). The CDR3 nucleotides are TGTGCCAGCAGTTTATCCTCGGACAGGTCGCACTACGAGCAGTACTTC. As protein: CASSLSSDRSHYEQYF.

This clonotype was seen many times. The chain uses TRBV4-1 and TRBJ2-5; TRBD2 aligns across 10 bases. This CDR3 region has 13 residues. Germline V gene data show CDR1 as MGHRA and CDR2 as YSYEKL. J lost 4 bases, V lost 4 bases, and 0 bases had no gene match. CDR3 amino acids: CASSRLAGETQYF. As DNA, the CDR3 is TGCGCCAGCAGCCGACTAGCGGGAGAGACCCAGTACTTC.

The chain joins TRBV9 to TRBJ2-7; the match to TRBD2 covers 12 bases. The J segment lost 7 bases and the V segment lost 0 bases, leaving 5 bases of the junction unmatched. This CDR3 region has 15 residues. The V gene's germline CDR1 is SGDLS and CDR2 YYNGEE. This chain's CDR3 is CASSVDTSGGREQYF. The CDR3 DNA reads as TGTGCCAGCAGCGTAGACACTAGCGGGGGGCGGGAGCAGTACTTC.

In this sample, this clonotype turned up many times. The chain combines TRBV6-2 or TRBV6-3 with TRBJ2-3; D unresolved. CDR1 is MNHEY, CDR2 SVGEGT, per germline. The CDR3 is 13 residues long. Deletions cut 4 bases from V and 5 bases from J, with 10 bases between. CDR3 in amino acids: CASSFAGEDTQYF. The CDR3 nucleotides read TGTGCCAGCAGTTTTGCTGGGGAAGATACGCAGTATTTT.

Concerning this clonotype itself: One junction end disagrees with the germline gene, perhaps due to a read error. The chain recombines TRBV2 with TRBJ2-3; 15 positions match TRBD2. From germline, CDR1 is SNHLY and CDR2 FYNNEI. The CDR3 covers 19 residues. CDR3: CASAPYGTSGRYRTDTQCF. The CDR3 bases are TGTGCCAGCGCCCCGTACGGGACTAGCGGGAGGTACCGCACAGATACGCAGTGTTTT.

This clonotype came up a few times. This sequence joins TRBV3-1 and TRBJ1-4, with 7 bases aligning to TRBD1. J lost 13 bases, V lost 4 bases, and 9 bases had no gene match. This CDR3 comprises 13 residues. Germline lookup yields CDR1 LGHDT and CDR2 YNNKEL (reference sequence). In DNA form, the CDR3 reads TGTGCCAGCAGCCCAGGGGGACTGGGGCGACTGTTTTTT. Residues: CASSPGGLGRLFF.

J is TRBJ1-2 and V is TRBV28; TRBD1 aligns across 9 bases. V was pared by 5 bases and J by 6 bases, with 10 bases of the junction left unmatched. This CDR3 region has 15 residues. The germline CDR1 and CDR2 sequences are MDHEN and SYDVKM. The CDR3 region has the DNA TGTGCCAGCAGTACTAGCACAGGGGGCTTAGATGGCTACACCTTC. It specifies CASSTSTGGLDGYTF.

The V call is TRBV6-1, the J call TRBJ1-5; D not certain. Trimming took 1 base from V and 2 from J, leaving 12 bases between them. CDR1 and CDR2 from the germline V gene are MNHNS and SASEGT. There are 16 residues in the CDR3. The CDR3 sequence is CASSEGGFFGNQPQHF. CDR3 in DNA: TGTGCCAGCAGTGAAGGAGGGTTTTTTGGCAATCAGCCCCAGCATTTT.

This sequence joins TRBV4-2 and TRBJ2-7, with D unresolved. The CDR3 sequence is 13 residues long. Trimming took 5 bases from V and 2 from J, leaving 10 bases between them. Per germline, CDR1 LGHNA and CDR2 YNFKEQ. For the CDR3, the DNA is TGTGCCAGCAGCACCGACGGTCCCTACGAGCAGTACTTC. Translated, it gives CASSTDGPYEQYF.

This clonotype was found a few times. The genes are TRBV9 and TRBJ1-1; tentative D call: TRBD1 (6 bases). The CDR3 length is 16 residues. Germline V CDR1 and CDR2: SGDLS, YYNGEE. V lost 0 bases and J lost 3, with 15 bases in between. The DNA for the CDR3 is TGTGCCAGCAGCGTAGGGACAGAAGATAAGGACACTGAAGCTTTCTTT. Translation: CASSVGTEDKDTEAFF.

This clonotype was seen many times. This chain links TRBV27 with TRBJ2-7, with 14 bases aligning to TRBD2. The germline CDR1 and CDR2 sequences are MNHEY and SMNVEV (reference sequence). This CDR3 contains 16 residues. The J segment lost 3 bases and the V segment lost 6 bases, leaving 7 bases of the junction unmatched. The CDR3: CASSLTGTSGSYEQYF. The CDR3 nucleotides read TGTGCCAGCAGCCTAACAGGGACTAGCGGGAGCTACGAGCAGTACTTC.

Of note for this clonotype: Germline is not matched at one junction end, which may reflect a read error. The V call is TRBV4-1, the J call TRBJ2-2, with D possibly TRBD1 on 6 matching bases. CDR1 is MGHRA, CDR2 YSYEKL, per germline. This CDR3 has 17 residues. The CDR3 nucleotides read TGCGCCAGCAGCCAATCAACCGGGACAACGAACACCGGGGAGCTGTCTTTT. It is translated as CASSQSTGTTNTGELSF.

On this clonotype: A much larger clonotype is one base distant, so this may be a read error. The J gene is TRBJ1-1, the V gene TRBV12-3 or TRBV12-4; D is undetermined. The germline V and J ends were trimmed by 3 bases and 3 bases, with 2 bases remaining between them. The CDR3 contains 11 residues. CDR3 sequence (DNA): TGTGCCAGCAGTTTTTACACTGAAGCTTTCTTT. It translates to CASSFYTEAFF.

The CDR3 loop reads CASRREGISNQPQHF. In nucleotides, the CDR3 is TGTGCCAGCAGAAGGGAGGGAATTAGCAATCAGCCCCAGCATTTT. V is TRBV27 and J is TRBJ1-5, with unresolved D. Trimming pared 6 bases from V and 0 bases from J, leaving 12 bases between. The CDR3 runs to 15 residues. In germline, CDR1 is MNHEY, CDR2 SMNVEV (reference sequence).